Listed below are T cell receptor beta chains from one sample, sequenced in a study of spatial heterogeneity in lung cancer. Via MiXCR, TCRdb re-called the 5' RACE reads, giving one row per CDR3 protein. There are under 7,000 distinct CDR3 sequences in the sample; 2.5% to 4% occur only once, and over 20% lies in the top ten. The sample consisted of lung tumor tissue, taken at surgery. These receptors came from a male donor with early-stage non-small cell lung cancer. CDR3s include the opening cysteine and the closing phenylalanine or tryptophan. The order of the fields is clone size, J gene, V gene, D gene, CDR3 length, CDR3 protein, CDR3 DNA. A D gene is named only where the DNA matches it firmly. Clone size is given as once, few or many counts, or a class when the clone is expanded.

clone size: many; J gene: TRBJ2-7; V gene: TRBV2; D gene: NA; CDR3 length: 11; CDR3 protein: CASSSGPEQYF; CDR3 DNA: TGTGCCAGCAGTTCCGGGCCAGAGCAGTACTTC
clone size: many; J gene: TRBJ2-5; V gene: TRBV5-4; D gene: NA; CDR3 length: 13; CDR3 protein: CASSLDREETQYF; CDR3 DNA: TGTGCCAGCAGCTTGGACAGGGAAGAGACCCAGTACTTC
clone size: medium-sized; J gene: TRBJ2-5; V gene: TRBV5-1; D gene: TRBD1; CDR3 length: 13; CDR3 protein: CASNFEGAKTQYF; CDR3 DNA: TGCGCCAGCAACTTCGAGGGGGCTAAGACCCAGTACTTC
clone size: medium-sized; J gene: TRBJ1-2; V gene: TRBV6-6; D gene: NA; CDR3 length: 16; CDR3 protein: CASSYTKQAPNYGYTF; CDR3 DNA: TGTGCCAGCAGTTACACCAAACAGGCCCCTAACTATGGCTACACCTTC
clone size: medium-sized; J gene: TRBJ1-1; V gene: TRBV19; D gene: TRBD1; CDR3 length: 14; CDR3 protein: CASIPTGDFPEAFF; CDR3 DNA: TGTGCCAGCATTCCCACAGGGGATTTCCCTGAAGCTTTCTTT
clone size: many; J gene: TRBJ2-7; V gene: TRBV20-1; D gene: TRBD1; CDR3 length: 16; CDR3 protein: CSARVSLRGPTYEQYF; CDR3 DNA: TGCAGTGCTAGAGTCAGTTTAAGGGGGCCTACCTACGAGCAGTACTTC
clone size: medium-sized; J gene: TRBJ2-1; V gene: TRBV7-2; D gene: TRBD1; CDR3 length: 12; CDR3 protein: CASSRQGDEQFF; CDR3 DNA: TGTGCCAGCAGCCGACAGGGCGATGAGCAGTTCTTC
clone size: many; J gene: TRBJ2-3; V gene: TRBV5-1; D gene: NA; CDR3 length: 15; CDR3 protein: CASSLDSQLKDTQYF; CDR3 DNA: TGCGCCAGCAGCTTGGATAGCCAGTTGAAAGATACGCAGTATTTT
clone size: medium-sized; J gene: TRBJ1-4; V gene: TRBV29-1; D gene: NA; CDR3 length: 13; CDR3 protein: CSVVWADNEKLFF; CDR3 DNA: TGCAGCGTTGTATGGGCGGATAATGAAAAACTGTTTTTT
clone size: many; J gene: TRBJ1-6; V gene: TRBV14; D gene: TRBD1; CDR3 length: 16; CDR3 protein: CASSLYTGGADSPLHF; CDR3 DNA: TGTGCCAGCAGCCTATATACAGGGGGCGCGGATTCACCCCTCCACTTT
clone size: many; J gene: TRBJ1-1; V gene: TRBV3-1; D gene: NA; CDR3 length: 14; CDR3 protein: CASSYGQINTEAFF; CDR3 DNA: TGTGCCAGCAGCTACGGACAGATCAACACTGAAGCTTTCTTT
clone size: medium-sized; J gene: TRBJ1-1; V gene: TRBV5-1; D gene: TRBD1; CDR3 length: 14; CDR3 protein: CASSLADRGTEAFF; CDR3 DNA: TGCGCCAGCAGCTTGGCGGACAGGGGGACTGAAGCTTTCTTT
clone size: many; J gene: TRBJ2-2; V gene: TRBV5-6; D gene: NA; CDR3 length: 15; CDR3 protein: CASSFGVDPTGELFF; CDR3 DNA: TGTGCCAGCAGCTTCGGGGTAGACCCCACCGGGGAGCTGTTTTTT
clone size: medium-sized; J gene: TRBJ1-2; V gene: TRBV15; D gene: NA; CDR3 length: 14; CDR3 protein: CATSRGRGNYGYTF; CDR3 DNA: TGTGCCACCAGCAGAGGTCGGGGAAACTATGGCTACACCTTC
clone size: medium-sized; J gene: TRBJ2-1; V gene: TRBV12-3/TRBV12-4; D gene: NA; CDR3 length: 13; CDR3 protein: CASSFGPGNEQFF; CDR3 DNA: NA
clone size: medium-sized; J gene: TRBJ2-2; V gene: TRBV9; D gene: TRBD1; CDR3 length: 17; CDR3 protein: CASSVGVWTGKPGELFF; CDR3 DNA: TGTGCCAGCAGCGTAGGAGTATGGACAGGGAAGCCCGGGGAGCTGTTTTTT
clone size: medium-sized; J gene: TRBJ1-1; V gene: TRBV7-9; D gene: NA; CDR3 length: 16; CDR3 protein: CASSLAVQAAITEAFF; CDR3 DNA: TGTGCCAGCAGCTTAGCGGTCCAGGCCGCGATCACTGAAGCTTTCTTT
clone size: many; J gene: TRBJ1-5; V gene: TRBV19; D gene: TRBD1; CDR3 length: 16; CDR3 protein: CASRLRQGGWTQPQHF; CDR3 DNA: TGTGCCAGTCGACTGCGGCAGGGGGGGTGGACTCAGCCCCAGCATTTT
clone size: medium-sized; J gene: TRBJ1-1; V gene: TRBV6-1; D gene: NA; CDR3 length: 15; CDR3 protein: CASSGDRRLNTEAFF; CDR3 DNA: TGTGCCAGCAGTGGAGACAGGCGATTGAACACTGAAGCTTTCTTT
clone size: many; J gene: TRBJ2-1; V gene: TRBV7-3; D gene: NA; CDR3 length: 16; CDR3 protein: CASSLEGGEGSNEQFF; CDR3 DNA: TGTGCCAGCAGCTTAGAGGGGGGCGAAGGAAGCAATGAGCAGTTCTTC
clone size: many; J gene: TRBJ1-5; V gene: TRBV6-5; D gene: TRBD1; CDR3 length: 15; CDR3 protein: CASRIGQGGNQPQHF; CDR3 DNA: TGTGCCAGCAGAATCGGACAGGGCGGTAATCAGCCCCAGCATTTT
clone size: many; J gene: TRBJ2-3; V gene: TRBV9; D gene: NA; CDR3 length: 14; CDR3 protein: CASSGTTLSDTQYF; CDR3 DNA: TGTGCCAGCAGCGGGACCACACTCTCAGATACGCAGTATTTT
clone size: many; J gene: TRBJ2-5; V gene: TRBV30; D gene: NA; CDR3 length: 13; CDR3 protein: CACFRTGRETQYF; CDR3 DNA: TGTGCCTGCTTCCGCACGGGTAGGGAGACCCAGTACTTC
clone size: medium-sized; J gene: TRBJ2-5; V gene: TRBV19; D gene: NA; CDR3 length: 14; CDR3 protein: CASPPGVGGETQYF; CDR3 DNA: TGTGCCAGTCCCCCCGGTGTGGGAGGAGAGACCCAGTACTTC
clone size: many; J gene: TRBJ1-5; V gene: TRBV28; D gene: TRBD1; CDR3 length: 14; CDR3 protein: CASRTGQGIQPQHF; CDR3 DNA: TGTGCCAGCAGAACCGGACAGGGAATTCAGCCCCAGCATTTT
clone size: many; J gene: TRBJ2-7; V gene: TRBV20-1; D gene: TRBD1; CDR3 length: 16; CDR3 protein: CSARVIQGALSYEQYF; CDR3 DNA: TGCAGTGCTAGAGTCATACAGGGGGCCCTCTCCTACGAGCAGTACTTC
clone size: many; J gene: TRBJ1-1; V gene: TRBV29-1; D gene: NA; CDR3 length: 11; CDR3 protein: CSVEGAGEAFF; CDR3 DNA: TGCAGCGTTGAAGGGGCGGGTGAAGCTTTCTTT
clone size: many; J gene: TRBJ1-1; V gene: TRBV2; D gene: TRBD1; CDR3 length: 15; CDR3 protein: CASSSQTGGRTEAFF; CDR3 DNA: TGTGCCAGCAGCTCTCAGACAGGGGGCCGCACTGAAGCTTTCTTT
clone size: few; J gene: TRBJ2-1; V gene: TRBV11-2; D gene: NA; CDR3 length: 16; CDR3 protein: CASSLEPGPAGNEQFF; CDR3 DNA: TGTGCCAGCAGCTTAGAACCAGGGCCCGCCGGGAATGAGCAGTTCTTC
clone size: many; J gene: TRBJ2-1; V gene: TRBV20-1; D gene: TRBD1; CDR3 length: 13; CDR3 protein: CSAEPTGENEQFF; CDR3 DNA: TGCAGTGCCGAACCGACAGGGGAAAATGAGCAGTTCTTC
clone size: few; J gene: TRBJ1-4; V gene: TRBV2; D gene: NA; CDR3 length: 14; CDR3 protein: CASLRGALNEKLFF; CDR3 DNA: TGTGCCAGCCTCCGAGGGGCCCTTAATGAAAAACTGTTTTTT
clone size: medium-sized; J gene: TRBJ1-6; V gene: TRBV20-1; D gene: NA; CDR3 length: 15; CDR3 protein: CSAREYRTPNSPLHF; CDR3 DNA: TGCAGTGCTAGAGAGTATCGGACACCTAATTCACCCCTCCACTTT
clone size: medium-sized; J gene: TRBJ2-1; V gene: TRBV20-1; D gene: NA; CDR3 length: 14; CDR3 protein: CSAPEGGSYNEQFF; CDR3 DNA: TGCAGTGCCCCCGAGGGGGGCTCCTACAATGAGCAGTTCTTC
clone size: many; J gene: TRBJ2-5; V gene: TRBV7-9; D gene: NA; CDR3 length: 14; CDR3 protein: CASSFPGAKETQYF; CDR3 DNA: TGTGCCAGCAGCTTTCCGGGGGCAAAAGAGACCCAGTACTTC
clone size: many; J gene: TRBJ1-5; V gene: TRBV5-1; D gene: TRBD1; CDR3 length: 15; CDR3 protein: CASSPDRAICQPQHF; CDR3 DNA: TGCGCCAGCAGTCCGGACAGGGCAATTTGTCAGCCCCAGCATTTT
clone size: few; J gene: TRBJ1-1; V gene: TRBV5-1; D gene: NA; CDR3 length: 14; CDR3 protein: CASSGDTRNTEAFF; CDR3 DNA: TGCGCCAGCAGCGGGGACACTAGGAACACTGAAGCTTTCTTT
clone size: many; J gene: TRBJ2-7; V gene: TRBV20-1; D gene: TRBD2; CDR3 length: 14; CDR3 protein: CSATSGRTRGEQYF; CDR3 DNA: TGCAGTGCGACCAGCGGGAGGACACGGGGCGAGCAGTACTTC
clone size: medium-sized; J gene: TRBJ2-5; V gene: TRBV7-9; D gene: TRBD2; CDR3 length: 16; CDR3 protein: CASSRRASGSRETQYF; CDR3 DNA: TGTGCCAGCAGCCGGAGGGCTAGCGGGAGTCGAGAGACCCAGTACTTC
clone size: medium-sized; J gene: TRBJ1-1; V gene: TRBV6-6; D gene: NA; CDR3 length: 14; CDR3 protein: CASSSRDLNTEAFF; CDR3 DNA: TGTGCCAGCAGTAGCCGGGACTTAAACACTGAAGCTTTCTTT
clone size: medium-sized; J gene: TRBJ1-6; V gene: TRBV10-2; D gene: NA; CDR3 length: 14; CDR3 protein: CASSAVTRNSPLHF; CDR3 DNA: TGCGCCAGCAGTGCTGTCACGAGGAATTCACCCCTCCACTTT
clone size: medium-sized; J gene: TRBJ1-1; V gene: TRBV18; D gene: TRBD1; CDR3 length: 14; CDR3 protein: CASSYRGGDTEAFF; CDR3 DNA: TGTGCCAGCTCTTACAGGGGAGGTGACACTGAAGCTTTCTTT